This is a list of T cell receptor beta chains from one sample in a study of T-cell reconstitution after alpha-beta-depleted transplantation in children. TCRdb independently ran MiXCR on the PCR reads; one entry per CDR3 protein. The sample has hundreds of thousands of distinct CDR3 sequences; about an eighth are singletons. This specimen was PBMCs, mostly from graft donor cells, taken 360 days after TCRalphabeta/CD19-depleted stem cell transplant. All receptors derive from a male patient between 5 and 17 years old who had a stem cell transplant for acute myeloid leukemia, so the T cells may come from the graft donor. The CDR3 runs from the conserved cysteine through the conserved F or W. Fields, in order: V gene, CDR3 protein.

v_call: TRBV29-1; cdr3_aa: CSVERGHANTGELFF
v_call: TRBV20-1; cdr3_aa: CSASGLAQETQYF
v_call: TRBV20-1; cdr3_aa: CSVGWGDTEAFF
v_call: TRBV20-1; cdr3_aa: CSARRAVTSPNEQFF
v_call: TRBV2; cdr3_aa: CASIRAGYNEQFF
v_call: TRBV29-1; cdr3_aa: CSVDRDSGRAEQFF
v_call: TRBV20-1; cdr3_aa: CSASNVWTSGAYNEQFF
v_call: TRBV15; cdr3_aa: CATSSDRVF
v_call: TRBV29-1; cdr3_aa: CSVFYIGNTEAFF
v_call: TRBV29-1; cdr3_aa: CSSLGQLNTEAFF
v_call: TRBV12-3/TRBV12-4; cdr3_aa: CASSFWGLDTEAFF
v_call: TRBV11-2; cdr3_aa: CASSLELAGRQETQYF
v_call: TRBV25-1; cdr3_aa: CASSAPAVFEQYF
v_call: TRBV28; cdr3_aa: CASSFGQIDYNEQFF
v_call: TRBV14; cdr3_aa: CASSQLTGGRNEQYF
v_call: TRBV12-3/TRBV12-4; cdr3_aa: CASSFRDRVAGELFF
v_call: TRBV27; cdr3_aa: CASSLSQLYEQYF
v_call: TRBV12-3/TRBV12-4; cdr3_aa: CASSLALVLEGGETQYF
v_call: TRBV5-1; cdr3_aa: CASSYLGPSYEQYF
v_call: TRBV29-1; cdr3_aa: CSVETSGRNTGELFF
v_call: TRBV9; cdr3_aa: CASRRGRSSTDTQYF
v_call: TRBV3-1; cdr3_aa: CASSQAAGRSPLHF
v_call: TRBV13; cdr3_aa: CASRLPPGESYNEQFF
v_call: TRBV18; cdr3_aa: CASSPPGLNTGELFF
v_call: TRBV20-1; cdr3_aa: CSARTSGSLPEQYF
v_call: TRBV6-1; cdr3_aa: CASSSRLRYYEQYF
v_call: TRBV12-3/TRBV12-4; cdr3_aa: CASSLTSAYTDTQYF
v_call: TRBV20-1; cdr3_aa: CSARPAWGGTDTQYF
v_call: TRBV12-3/TRBV12-4; cdr3_aa: CASSRWGGLAVQETQYF
v_call: TRBV5-1; cdr3_aa: CASSLTPGQGLPTYGYTF
v_call: TRBV11-2; cdr3_aa: CAENLDVQYF
v_call: TRBV4-2; cdr3_aa: CASSQEMFSAGSILAGLESEQFF
v_call: TRBV28; cdr3_aa: CASITVGQRYGDTQYF
v_call: TRBV12-3/TRBV12-4; cdr3_aa: CASSESPGLFDEQFF
v_call: TRBV9; cdr3_aa: CASSSRLQGADTQYF
v_call: TRBV7-2; cdr3_aa: CASSLVLGRNNEQFF
v_call: TRBV28; cdr3_aa: CASSSQGAHNEQYF
v_call: TRBV10-2; cdr3_aa: CASSVGRGWDQPQHF